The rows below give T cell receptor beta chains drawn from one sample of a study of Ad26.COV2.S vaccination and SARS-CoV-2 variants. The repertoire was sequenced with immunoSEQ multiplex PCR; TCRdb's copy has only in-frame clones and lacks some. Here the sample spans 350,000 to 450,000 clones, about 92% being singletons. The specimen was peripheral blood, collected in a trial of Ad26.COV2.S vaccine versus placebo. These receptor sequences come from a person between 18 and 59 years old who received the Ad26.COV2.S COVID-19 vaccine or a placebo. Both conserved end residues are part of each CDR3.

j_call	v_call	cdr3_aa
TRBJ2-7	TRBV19	CASSLSGAYEQYF
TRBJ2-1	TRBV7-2	CASSLTGGPTNEQFF
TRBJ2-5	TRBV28	CASSLWGSGWLGETQYF
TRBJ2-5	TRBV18	CASSLPSARRDSQETQYF
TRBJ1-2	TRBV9	CASSVAGQGANYGYTF
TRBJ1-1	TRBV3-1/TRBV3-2	CASSRLGNTEAFF
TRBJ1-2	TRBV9	CASSPGAGDSLGYTF
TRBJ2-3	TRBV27	CASSWDRGRKDTQYF
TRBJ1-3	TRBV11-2	CASRLLSGNTIYF
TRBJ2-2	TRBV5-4	CASSRTANTGELFF
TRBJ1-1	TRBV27	CASSLSGAREAFF
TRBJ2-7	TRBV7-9	CASSLTSPGPYEQYF
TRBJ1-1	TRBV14	CASSPIIHRTNTEAFF
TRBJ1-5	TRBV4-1	CASSQDGTGVGQPQHF
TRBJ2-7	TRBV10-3	CAISEFKGPYEQYF
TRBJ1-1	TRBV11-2	CASSFEGWYTEAFF
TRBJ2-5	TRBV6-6	CASKDSGLETQYF
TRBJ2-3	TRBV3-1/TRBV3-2	CASSRSAGEDTQYF
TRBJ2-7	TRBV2	CASTPPEQSYEQYF
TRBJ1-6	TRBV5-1	CASSLEGSYNSPLHF
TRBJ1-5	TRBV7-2	CASSSGTDNNQPQHF
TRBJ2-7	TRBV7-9	CASSLVSSGGRYEQYF
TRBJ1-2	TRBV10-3	CAISEDLLGYTF
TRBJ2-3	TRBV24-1	CATRGQADTQYF
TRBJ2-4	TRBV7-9	CASSLGQGFLAKNIQYF
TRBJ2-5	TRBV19	CATWGGRLQETQYF
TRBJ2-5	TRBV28	CASSWGPGTDSTTQYF
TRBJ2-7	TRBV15	CATSRGGDRGQYEQYF
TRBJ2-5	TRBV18	CASSPSYQGDLETQYF
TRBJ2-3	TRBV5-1	CASSPILGGTDTQYF
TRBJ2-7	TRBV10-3	CAISAGNTYEQYF
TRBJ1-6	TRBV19	CASRRGYNSPLHF
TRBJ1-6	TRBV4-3	CASSQTRIGNSNSPLHF
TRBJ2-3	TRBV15	CATSIEKPVTGVADTQYF
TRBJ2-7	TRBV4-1	CASSQVRGHEQYF
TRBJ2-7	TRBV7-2	CASSLVNFYEQYF
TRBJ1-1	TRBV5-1	CASSYDRNTEAFF
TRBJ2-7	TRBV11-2	CASSLEITAYEQYF
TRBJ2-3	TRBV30	CAWSPGLAGYTDTQYF
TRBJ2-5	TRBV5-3	CARSLAVKVAGSETQYF
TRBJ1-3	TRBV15	CATSRGGQGKLSGNTIYF
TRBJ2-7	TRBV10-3	CAISPTGVYEQYF
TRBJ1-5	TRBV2	CASSGTDYQPQHF
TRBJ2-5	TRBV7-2	CASAGGAQETQYF
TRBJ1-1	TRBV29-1	CSVDQDTEAFF
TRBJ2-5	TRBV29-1	CSVERQTKTLQETQYF
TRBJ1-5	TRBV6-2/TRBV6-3	CASSYSTVRGNQPQHF